This TCR beta chain was recorded in a study of blood T cells in healthy people across ages. It was with a sample-barcoded 5' primer and a J-beta primer mix that a second PCR of about 7 to 12 cycles was run. Samples each returned at least 2.5 million CDR3-containing paired-end reads. MiXCR was run by TCRdb on the 5' RACE reads, yielding one entry per CDR3 protein. The table shows about 1.8 million distinct CDR3 sequences, with around half occurring only once. For this clonotype: Antigen unknown.

General observations from the study: Estimated diversity, derived from one million T cells, was regarded as an underestimate.

CDR1 is LGHNA, CDR2 YSLEER, per germline. V gave up 3 bases and J gave up 5 bases, with 13 bases separating them. CDR3 length equals 14 residues. The V and J genes are TRBV4-3 and TRBJ1-2; no definite D call. The clonotype was recovered from a woman in her forties in good health. Sequencing was performed on blood. The CDR3 sequence: CASSHEQMGYGYTF. The CDR3 DNA reads as TGCGCCAGCAGCCACGAACAGATGGGGTATGGCTACACCTTC.